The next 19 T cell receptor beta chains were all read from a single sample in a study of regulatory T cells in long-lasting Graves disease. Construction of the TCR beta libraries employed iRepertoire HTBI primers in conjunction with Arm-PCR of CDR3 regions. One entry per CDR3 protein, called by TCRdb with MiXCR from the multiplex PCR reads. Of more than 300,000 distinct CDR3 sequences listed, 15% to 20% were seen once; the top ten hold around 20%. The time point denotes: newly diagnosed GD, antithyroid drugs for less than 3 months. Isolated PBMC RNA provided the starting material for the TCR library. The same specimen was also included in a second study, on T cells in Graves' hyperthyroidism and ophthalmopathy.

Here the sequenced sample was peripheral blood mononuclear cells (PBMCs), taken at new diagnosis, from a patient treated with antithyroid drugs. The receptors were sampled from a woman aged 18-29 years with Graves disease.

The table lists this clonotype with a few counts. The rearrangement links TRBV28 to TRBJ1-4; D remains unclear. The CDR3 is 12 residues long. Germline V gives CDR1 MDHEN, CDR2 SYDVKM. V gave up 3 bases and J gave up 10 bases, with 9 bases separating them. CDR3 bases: TGTGCCAGCAGTTTTTTCGATGGAAAACTGTTTTTT. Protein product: CASSFFDGKLFF.

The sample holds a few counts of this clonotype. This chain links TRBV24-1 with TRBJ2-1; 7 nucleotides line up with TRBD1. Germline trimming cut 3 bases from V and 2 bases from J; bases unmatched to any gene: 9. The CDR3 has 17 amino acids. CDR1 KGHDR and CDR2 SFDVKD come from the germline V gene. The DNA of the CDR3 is TGTGCCACCAGTGATAGGACAGGCGATGGCCCCTACAATGAGCAGTTCTTC. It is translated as CATSDRTGDGPYNEQFF.

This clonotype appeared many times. The CDR3 protein is CASSIPVTDLTTDTQYF. CDR3 in DNA: TGCGCCAGCAGCATACCAGTGACAGACCTCACCACAGATACGCAGTATTTT. The chain is built from TRBV5-1 and TRBJ2-3; tentatively, D is TRBD1 (5 bases). Deletions cut 4 bases from V and 2 bases from J, with 20 bases between. The CDR3 contains 17 residues. In germline, CDR1 is SGHRS, CDR2 YFSETQ.

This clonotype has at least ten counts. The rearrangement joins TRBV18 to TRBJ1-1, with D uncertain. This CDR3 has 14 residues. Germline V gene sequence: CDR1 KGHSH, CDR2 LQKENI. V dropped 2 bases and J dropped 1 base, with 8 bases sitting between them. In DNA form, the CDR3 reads TGTGCCAGCTCACCAGGGGTATGGAACACTGAAGCTTTCTTT. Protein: CASSPGVWNTEAFF.

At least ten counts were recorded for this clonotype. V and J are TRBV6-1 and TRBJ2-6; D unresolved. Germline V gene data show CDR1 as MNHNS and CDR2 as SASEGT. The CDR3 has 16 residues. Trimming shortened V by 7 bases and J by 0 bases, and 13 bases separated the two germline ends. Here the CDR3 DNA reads TGTGCCAGCATCCCCGCTGCAGTCTCTGGGGCCAACGTCCTGACTTTC. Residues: CASIPAAVSGANVLTF.

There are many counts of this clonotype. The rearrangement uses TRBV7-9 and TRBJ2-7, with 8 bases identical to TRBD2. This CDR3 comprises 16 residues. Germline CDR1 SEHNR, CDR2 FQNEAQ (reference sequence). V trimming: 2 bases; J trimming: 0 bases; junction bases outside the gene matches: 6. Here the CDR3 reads CASSLSSGLSSYEQYF. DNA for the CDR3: TGTGCCAGCAGCTTATCTAGCGGGCTGAGCTCCTACGAGCAGTACTTC.

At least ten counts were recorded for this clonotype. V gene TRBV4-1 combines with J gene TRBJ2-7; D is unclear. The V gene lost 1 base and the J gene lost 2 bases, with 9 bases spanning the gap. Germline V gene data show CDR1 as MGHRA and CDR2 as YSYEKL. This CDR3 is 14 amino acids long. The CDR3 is CASSQGVTTYEQYF. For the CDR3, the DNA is TGCGCCAGCAGCCAAGGAGTAACAACCTACGAGCAGTACTTC.

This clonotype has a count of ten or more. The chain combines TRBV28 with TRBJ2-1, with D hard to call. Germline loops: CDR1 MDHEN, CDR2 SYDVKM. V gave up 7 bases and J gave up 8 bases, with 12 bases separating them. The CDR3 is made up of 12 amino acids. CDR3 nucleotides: TGTGCCAGCACGCGGAGCAGGTATGAGCAGTTCTTC. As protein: CASTRSRYEQFF.

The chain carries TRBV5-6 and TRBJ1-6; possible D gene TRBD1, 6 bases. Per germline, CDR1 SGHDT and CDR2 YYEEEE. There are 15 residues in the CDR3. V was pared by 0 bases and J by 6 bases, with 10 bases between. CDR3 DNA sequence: TGTGCCAGCAGCTTGGGACAGGCCGTTAATTCACCCCTCCACTTT. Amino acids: CASSLGQAVNSPLHF.

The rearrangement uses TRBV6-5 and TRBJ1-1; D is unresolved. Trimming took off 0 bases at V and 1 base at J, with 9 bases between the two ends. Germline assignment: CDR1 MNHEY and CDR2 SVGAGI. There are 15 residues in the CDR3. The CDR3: CASSYSEERNTEAFF. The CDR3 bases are TGTGCCAGCAGTTACTCGGAGGAGCGGAACACTGAAGCTTTCTTT.

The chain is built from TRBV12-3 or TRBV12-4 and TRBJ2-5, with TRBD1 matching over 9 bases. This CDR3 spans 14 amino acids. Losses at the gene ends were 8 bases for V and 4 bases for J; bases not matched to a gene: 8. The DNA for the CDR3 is TGTGCCAGCGGGGTAGGACAGGGGACAGAGACCCAGTACTTC. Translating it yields CASGVGQGTETQYF.

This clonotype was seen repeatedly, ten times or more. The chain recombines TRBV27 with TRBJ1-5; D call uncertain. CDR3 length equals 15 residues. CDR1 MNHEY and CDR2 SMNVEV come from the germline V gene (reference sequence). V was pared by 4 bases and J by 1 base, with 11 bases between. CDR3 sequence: CASSSDRRSNQPQHF. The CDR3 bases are TGTGCCAGCAGTTCAGACCGGCGGAGCAATCAGCCCCAGCATTTT.

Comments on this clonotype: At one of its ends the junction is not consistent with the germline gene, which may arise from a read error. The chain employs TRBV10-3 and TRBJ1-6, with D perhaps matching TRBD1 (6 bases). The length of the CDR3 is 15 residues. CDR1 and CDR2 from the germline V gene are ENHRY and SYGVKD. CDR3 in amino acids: CASSEGGTPNSPLHF. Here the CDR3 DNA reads TGTGCCAGCAGTGAAGGGGGGACACCAAATTCACCCCTCCACTTT.

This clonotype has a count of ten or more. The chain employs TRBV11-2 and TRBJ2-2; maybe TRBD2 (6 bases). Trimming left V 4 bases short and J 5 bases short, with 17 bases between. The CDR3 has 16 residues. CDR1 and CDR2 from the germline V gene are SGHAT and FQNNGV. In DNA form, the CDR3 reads TGTGCCAGCAGCTCACTTCGGGGGATAGGGACCGGGGAGCTGTTTTTT. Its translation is CASSSLRGIGTGELFF. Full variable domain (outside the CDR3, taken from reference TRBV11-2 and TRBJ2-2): EAGVAQSPRYKIIEKRQSVAFWCNPISGHATLYWYQQILGQGPKLLIQFQNNGVVDDSQLPKDRFSAERLKGVDSTLKIQPAKLEDSAVYLCASSSLRGIGTGELFFGEGSRLTVL.

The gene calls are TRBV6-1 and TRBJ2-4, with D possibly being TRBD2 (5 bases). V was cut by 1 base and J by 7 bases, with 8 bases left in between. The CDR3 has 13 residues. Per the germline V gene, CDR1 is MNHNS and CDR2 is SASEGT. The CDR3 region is CASSEVRVNIQYF. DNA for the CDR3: TGTGCCAGCAGTGAAGTGCGGGTGAACATTCAGTACTTC.

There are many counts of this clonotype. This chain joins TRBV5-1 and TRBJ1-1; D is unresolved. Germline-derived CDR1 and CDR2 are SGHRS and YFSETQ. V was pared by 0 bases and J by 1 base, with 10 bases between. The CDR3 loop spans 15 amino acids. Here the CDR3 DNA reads TGCGCCAGCAGCTTGGACAGAACTAAGAACACTGAAGCTTTCTTT. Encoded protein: CASSLDRTKNTEAFF. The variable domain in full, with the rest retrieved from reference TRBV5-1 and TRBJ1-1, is KAGVTQTPRYLIKTRGQQVTLSCSPISGHRSVSWYQQTPGQGLQFLFEYFSETQRNKGNFPGRFSGRQFSNSRSEMNVSTLELGDSALYLCASSLDRTKNTEAFFGQGTRLTVV.

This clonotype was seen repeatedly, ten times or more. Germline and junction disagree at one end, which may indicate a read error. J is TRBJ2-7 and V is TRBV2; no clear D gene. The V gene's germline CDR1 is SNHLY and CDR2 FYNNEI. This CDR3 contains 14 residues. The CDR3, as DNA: TGTGCCAGCAGGGAAGTAGGCCTGGACTACGAGCAGTACTTC. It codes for CASREVGLDYEQYF.

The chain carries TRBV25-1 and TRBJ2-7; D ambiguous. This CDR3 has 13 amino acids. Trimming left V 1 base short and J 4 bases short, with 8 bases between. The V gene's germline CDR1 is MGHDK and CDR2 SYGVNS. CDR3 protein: CASSESHFYEQYF. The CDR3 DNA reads TGTGCCAGCAGTGAATCCCATTTTTACGAGCAGTACTTC.

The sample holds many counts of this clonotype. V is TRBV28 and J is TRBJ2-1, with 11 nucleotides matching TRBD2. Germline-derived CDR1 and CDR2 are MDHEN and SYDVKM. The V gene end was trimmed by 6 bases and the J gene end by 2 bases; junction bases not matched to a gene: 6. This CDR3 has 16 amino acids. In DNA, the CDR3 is TGTGCCAGCAGGACCAATAGCGGGGGGGCCTACAATGAGCAGTTCTTC. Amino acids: CASRTNSGGAYNEQFF.